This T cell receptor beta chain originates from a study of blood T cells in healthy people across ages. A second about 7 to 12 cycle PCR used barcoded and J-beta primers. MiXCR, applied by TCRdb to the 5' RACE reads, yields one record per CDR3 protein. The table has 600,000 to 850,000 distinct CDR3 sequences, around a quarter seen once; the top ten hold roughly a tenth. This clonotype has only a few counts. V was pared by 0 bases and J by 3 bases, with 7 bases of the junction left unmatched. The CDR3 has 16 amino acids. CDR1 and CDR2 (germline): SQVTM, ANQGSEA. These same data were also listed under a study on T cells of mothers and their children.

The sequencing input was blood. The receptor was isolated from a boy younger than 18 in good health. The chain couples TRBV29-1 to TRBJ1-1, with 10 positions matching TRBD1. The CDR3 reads CSVEDSGTGAHTEAFF. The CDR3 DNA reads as TGCAGCGTTGAAGACTCCGGGACAGGGGCCCACACTGAAGCTTTCTTT.